These 22 T cell receptor beta chains were all obtained from the same sample, sequenced in a study of glioma-infiltrating T cells. Amplification of TCR alpha and beta CDR3 regions from RNA used iRepertoire nested multiplex PCR. TCRdb called the multiplex PCR reads again in MiXCR, with one record for every CDR3 protein. Found here are 400,000 or so distinct CDR3 sequences, approximately 42% of them singletons; the top ten hold 12%. What was sequenced was glioma tissue, nonneoplastic brain tissue, or PBMCs (not recorded which). Receptor source: a human donor with low-grade glioma or glioblastoma, undergoing nonglioma brain surgery, or in good health (not recorded which).

Concerning this clonotype itself: Its ends do not fully match the called genes, so a read error is possible. The CDR3 sequence: CASSLSSPSPPWARNIQYF. Written as DNA, the CDR3 is TGTGCCAGCAGTTTATCTTCCCCGAGCCCGCCTTGGGCCAGAAACATTCAGTACTTC. This chain connects TRBV6-5 to TRBJ2-4; D gene unclear. CDR3 length: 19 amino acids. In germline, CDR1 is MNHEY, CDR2 SVGAGI.

The genes are TRBV7-6 and TRBJ1-3; 8 bases line up with TRBD1. Germline V gene sequence: CDR1 SGHVS, CDR2 FNYEAQ. The CDR3 covers 16 residues. With 6 bases clipped from V and 0 bases from J, the junction kept 7 bases outside the gene matches. CDR3 amino acids: CASRKGQGHSGNTIYF. As DNA, the CDR3 is TGTGCCAGCAGAAAAGGACAGGGCCACTCTGGAAACACCATATATTTT. Based on the CDR3 plus reference TRBV7-6 and TRBJ1-3, the full variable domain is GAGVSQSPRYKVTKRGQDVALRCDPISGHVSLYWYRQALGQGPEFLTYFNYEAQQDKSGLPNDRFSAERPEGSISTLTIQRTEQRDSAMYRCASRKGQGHSGNTIYFGEGSWLTVV.

This sequence joins TRBV20-1 and TRBJ2-3; no clear D gene. This CDR3 comprises 12 residues. The germline V gene encodes CDR1 DFQATT and CDR2 SNEGSKA (reference sequence). V lost 0 bases and J lost 5, with 6 bases in between. The CDR3 nucleotides are TGCAGTGCTAGAGATGCGCGAGATACGCAGTATTTT. It yields the protein CSARDARDTQYF.

Details on this clonotype: Germline is not matched at one junction end, which may reflect a read error. The chain couples TRBV7-2 to TRBJ2-1; 10 bases fit TRBD2. This CDR3 comprises 17 residues. Germline-derived CDR1 and CDR2 are SGHTA and FQGNSA. The CDR3 reads CASSSPRAGGGYNEQLF. Here the CDR3 DNA reads TGTGCCAGCAGCTCCCCCCGAGCGGGAGGGGGTTACAATGAGCAGCTCTTC.

This clonotype was seen only a few times. V is TRBV29-1 and J is TRBJ2-1, with D possibly TRBD2 on 6 matching bases. CDR3 length: 15 residues. Germline V gene data show CDR1 as SQVTM and CDR2 as ANQGSEA. V was pared by 4 bases and J by 5 bases, with 18 bases between. This CDR3 reads CSVALLGGVDNEQFF. As DNA, the CDR3 is TGCAGCGTTGCCCTGCTGGGAGGAGTAGACAATGAGCAGTTCTTC.

The chain couples TRBV6-5 to TRBJ2-1, with 13 bases that match TRBD2. The V segment lost 0 bases and the J segment 12 bases; nucleotides outside the gene matches: 5. In germline, CDR1 is MNHEY, CDR2 SVGAGI. The CDR3 is made up of 15 amino acids. The CDR3 protein is CASSYSGLAGHLQFF. DNA for the CDR3: TGTGCCAGCAGTTACTCGGGACTAGCGGGACATCTGCAGTTCTTC.

In the case of this clonotype: A clone one base away is much larger, so this may be a read error. The V and J genes are TRBV20-1 and TRBJ2-4; D unresolved. CDR1 and CDR2 from the germline V gene are DFQATT and SNEGSKA (reference sequence). The CDR3 loop spans 15 amino acids. V was trimmed by 6 bases and J by 0 bases, leaving 15 bases between them. The CDR3 loop reads CSANIVLIAKNIQYF. The CDR3 coding sequence is TGCAGTGCCAACATTGTCCTGATAGCCAAAAACATTCAGTACTTC.

The chain combines TRBV5-1 with TRBJ1-1; no firm D call. This CDR3 contains 11 residues. Germline values: CDR1 SGHRS, CDR2 YFSETQ. V was pared by 3 bases and J by 5 bases, with 5 bases between. In DNA form, the CDR3 reads TGCGCCAGCAGCTCGAAGACTGAAGCTTTCTTT. Its translation: CASSSKTEAFF.

A note on this clonotype: This may be a read error, as it is one base from a much larger clone. Without the conserved terminal phenylalanine or tryptophan, this CDR3 likely stems from a read error. The chain links TRBV27 to TRBJ1-2; no clear D. V shed 5 bases and J shed 7 bases, with 8 bases lying between them. CDR3 length: 11 residues. Germline V gives CDR1 MNHEY, CDR2 SMNVEV (reference sequence). The CDR3 here is CASSRGGGYTL. In nucleotides, the CDR3 is TGTGCCAGCAGTAGAGGAGGTGGCTACACCTTA.

The chain has TRBV20-1 and TRBJ2-3, with D perhaps TRBD2 (7 bases). From germline, CDR1 is DFQATT and CDR2 SNEGSKA (reference sequence). The CDR3 totals 16 residues. V was trimmed by 3 bases and J by 3 bases, leaving 19 bases between them. The CDR3 sequence is CSASPRGRAGTDTQYF. DNA of the CDR3: TGCAGTGCTAGTCCTAGGGGGAGGGCCGGGACAGATACGCAGTATTTT.

J is TRBJ2-7 and V is TRBV6-5, with 12 bases matching TRBD2. Looked up from germline, CDR1 is MNHEY and CDR2 is SVGAGI. The CDR3 loop spans 16 amino acids. Trimming at V came to 6 bases and at J to 2 bases, leaving 8 bases not matched to a gene. CDR3 DNA: TGTGCCAGCAGAAGGACTAGCGGGACCTATACCTACGAGCAGTACTTC. As protein: CASRRTSGTYTYEQYF.

This chain joins TRBV7-6 and TRBJ2-2; D not resolved. The germline V gene encodes CDR1 SGHVS and CDR2 FNYEAQ. The CDR3 extends over 15 amino acids. Trimming cost V 1 base and J 3 bases, with 9 bases left between them. The CDR3 reads CASSLGIGHTGELFF. CDR3 nucleotide sequence: TGTGCCAGCAGCTTAGGAATAGGGCACACCGGGGAGCTGTTTTTT.

Worth noting for this clonotype: One end of the junction fails to match germline, which may point to a read error. The genes are TRBV19 and TRBJ2-3; D is ambiguous. This CDR3 is 14 amino acids long. Germline assignment: CDR1 LNHDA and CDR2 SQIVND (reference sequence). The CDR3 protein is CASRAQQNTDTQYF. As DNA, the CDR3 is TGTGCAAGTAGAGCACAACAAAACACAGATACGCAGTATTTT.

About this clonotype: A junction boundary mismatches the germline segment, possibly from a read error. This chain links TRBV6-8 with TRBJ2-1; 12 bases are a match to TRBD2. Germline-derived CDR1 and CDR2 are MNHGY and SAAAGT. The CDR3 runs to 19 residues. This CDR3 reads CASSFRGLAGLPSHNEQFF. DNA of the CDR3: TGTGCCAGCAGTTTCCGCGGACTAGCGGGACTCCCCTCCCACAATGAGCAGTTCTTC.

The CDR3 sequence: CASSRGQASYEQYF. The CDR3 DNA reads TGTGCCAGCAGCCGCGGGCAGGCATCCTACGAGCAGTACTTC. This rearrangement joins TRBV7-9 to TRBJ2-7; perhaps TRBD2 as D (5 bases). The CDR3 has 14 residues. Per germline, CDR1 SEHNR and CDR2 FQNEAQ (reference sequence). V was shortened by 5 bases and J by 1 base, with 12 bases between the two germline ends.

The rearrangement links TRBV12-3 or TRBV12-4 to TRBJ2-2, with TRBD1 as a possible D gene (6 bases). This CDR3 comprises 14 residues. V lost 6 bases and J lost 6, with 14 bases in between. For the CDR3, the DNA is TGTGCCAGCAGGAATACAGGGTCCGCCGGGGAGCTGTTTTTT. This gives the protein CASRNTGSAGELFF.

This clonotype turned up a few times. This rearrangement joins TRBV27 to TRBJ1-5; weak D call: TRBD1 (5 bases). This CDR3 has 14 residues. V gave up 7 bases and J gave up 6 bases, with 16 bases separating them. The germline V gene encodes CDR1 MNHEY and CDR2 SMNVEV (reference sequence). CDR3 in DNA: TGTGCCAGCACCCCCGGGGGGAGCGGTCAGCCCCAGCATTTT. It yields the protein CASTPGGSGQPQHF.

The chain joins TRBV19 to TRBJ1-4; unclear D gene. The length of the CDR3 is 13 residues. V lost 9 bases to trimming and J lost 8 bases, with 16 bases between them. Germline assignment: CDR1 LNHDA and CDR2 SQIVND (reference sequence). The CDR3 reads CASAPNANEKLFF. The CDR3, as DNA: TGTGCCAGCGCCCCGAATGCGAACGAAAAACTGTTTTTT.

A remark on this clonotype: A much bigger clone sits one base away, suggesting this may be a read error. The chain uses TRBV28 and TRBJ1-1, with D tentatively TRBD1 (5 bases). The CDR3 runs 15 residues. Germline V gives CDR1 MDHEN, CDR2 SYDVKM. The V gene lost 7 bases and the J gene lost 2 bases, with 17 bases spanning the gap. For the CDR3, the DNA is TGTGCCAGCACCATGGGGGACCTTATTAACACTGAAGCTTTCTTT. Its translation: CASTMGDLINTEAFF.

The count of this clonotype is one. This sequence joins TRBV18 and TRBJ2-5, with a weak D call TRBD1 (6 bases). The germline V and J ends were trimmed by 2 bases and 4 bases, with 14 bases remaining between them. Looked up from germline, CDR1 is KGHSH and CDR2 is LQKENI. The CDR3 length is 15 residues. The CDR3 DNA reads TGTGCCAGCTCACCAGGGGGCGGACTCTCAGAGACCCAGTACTTC. This translates into CASSPGGGLSETQYF.

The sample holds many counts of this clonotype. The chain employs TRBV11-2 and TRBJ1-5; D remains unclear. Between the trimmed V and J ends, which lost 1 base and 1 base, there was a span of 17 bases. Per germline, CDR1 SGHAT and CDR2 FQNNGV. This CDR3 is built from 18 residues. The CDR3 DNA reads TGTGCCAGCAGCTTAGGGTATGGAGGCGATGGGAGCAATCAGCCCCAGCATTTT. Translation gives CASSLGYGGDGSNQPQHF.

This clonotype was seen only a few times. The CDR3 DNA sequence: TGTGCCAGCTCACCCCCGGGACAGATCCTAGGCTATGGCTACACCTTC. Translating it yields CASSPPGQILGYGYTF. The chain has TRBV18 and TRBJ1-2, with 7 bases fitting TRBD1. This CDR3 has 16 amino acids. J lost 4 bases, V lost 3 bases, and 11 bases had no gene match. CDR1 and CDR2 from the germline V gene are KGHSH and LQKENI. The full variable domain, its missing parts supplied by reference TRBV18 and TRBJ1-2, is NAGVMQNPRHLVRRRGQEARLRCSPMKGHSHVYWYRQLPEEGLKFMVYLQKENIIDESGMPKERFSAEFPKEGPSILRIQQVVRGDSAAYFCASSPPGQILGYGYTFGSGTRLTVV.